The rows below give T cell receptor beta chains drawn from one sample of a study of T cell clones after liver transplantation. Sequenced by immunoSEQ multiplex PCR; TCRdb stores in-frame clones only, minus some. The sample gives approximately 75,000 clones, over 70% of which show up once; 0.79% is in the top ten. The specimen was CD4+ T cells from blood, collected 12 months after liver transplant. The receptors come from a human patient who received a liver transplant. Certain T cells may be donor cells from the graft. Each CDR3 is given with its conserved first and last residue. D genes are given only for firm matches. Not all rows give a size; the values are once, few, many and, for expanded clones, a class.

j_gene: TRBJ1-3; abundance: -; v_gene: TRBV28; d_gene: TRBD1; CDR3nt: TGTGCCAGCAGTCCTAATGGACAGGGGGAGGTCACCATATATTTT; CDR3aa: CASSPNGQGEVTIYF
j_gene: TRBJ1-5; abundance: -; v_gene: TRBV7-8; d_gene: -; CDR3nt: TGTGCCAGCAGCTTTAAGGGGGGCCCGAATAGCAATCAGCCCCAGCATTTT; CDR3aa: CASSFKGGPNSNQPQHF
j_gene: TRBJ2-7; abundance: -; v_gene: TRBV27; d_gene: -; CDR3nt: TGTGCCAGCAGTTTTCTCCACGAGCAGTACTTC; CDR3aa: CASSFLHEQYF
j_gene: TRBJ2-1; abundance: once; v_gene: TRBV11-2; d_gene: TRBD2; CDR3nt: TGTGCCAGCAGCTTATCGTCCGGGACTAGGAACAATGAGCAGTTCTTC; CDR3aa: CASSLSSGTRNNEQFF
j_gene: TRBJ1-2; abundance: few; v_gene: TRBV2; d_gene: -; CDR3nt: TGTGCCAGCAGCGGGACTCGGTATGGCTACACCTTC; CDR3aa: CASSGTRYGYTF
j_gene: TRBJ1-5; abundance: once; v_gene: TRBV7-2; d_gene: TRBD1; CDR3nt: TGTGCCAGCAGCCTGTACAGGGGGGTAGACAATCAGCCCCAGCATTTT; CDR3aa: CASSLYRGVDNQPQHF
j_gene: TRBJ1-5; abundance: -; v_gene: TRBV27; d_gene: TRBD1; CDR3nt: TGTGCCAGCAGTTCGGACAGGGGGGGGACCCAGCATTTT; CDR3aa: CASSSDRGGTQHF
j_gene: TRBJ2-7; abundance: -; v_gene: TRBV10-1; d_gene: -; CDR3nt: TGCGCCAGCAGTGAGTTCGGACAGAAGGGCTACGAGCAGTACTTC; CDR3aa: CASSEFGQKGYEQYF
j_gene: TRBJ2-2; abundance: once; v_gene: TRBV7-9; d_gene: TRBD1; CDR3nt: TGTGCCAGCAGCTTCCTGGGACAGGGGGCCACCGGGGAGCTGTTTTTT; CDR3aa: CASSFLGQGATGELFF
j_gene: TRBJ2-7; abundance: -; v_gene: TRBV13; d_gene: TRBD1; CDR3nt: TGTGCCAGCATCAAACAGGGGGCTGGGGTGCAGTACTTC; CDR3aa: CASIKQGAGVQYF
j_gene: TRBJ1-1; abundance: -; v_gene: TRBV2; d_gene: -; CDR3nt: TGTGCCAGCAGTGAAAGGGACGGGAAAGCTTTCTTT; CDR3aa: CASSERDGKAFF
j_gene: TRBJ1-2; abundance: once; v_gene: TRBV6-5; d_gene: -; CDR3nt: TGTGCCAGCAGTTCTAATTGGAACAATGGCTACACCTTC; CDR3aa: CASSSNWNNGYTF
j_gene: TRBJ2-7; abundance: -; v_gene: TRBV5-1; d_gene: -; CDR3nt: TGCGCCAGCAGCTTGGGGCAGGGGCTCGACGAGCAGTACTTC; CDR3aa: CASSLGQGLDEQYF
j_gene: TRBJ1-2; abundance: -; v_gene: TRBV14; d_gene: -; CDR3nt: TGTGCCAGCAGTACCTCCCTCCTGGAGGGCTACACCTTC; CDR3aa: CASSTSLLEGYTF
j_gene: TRBJ2-7; abundance: -; v_gene: TRBV19; d_gene: TRBD2; CDR3nt: TGTGCCAGTAGTATGGTCCAGCGGGGGACCTACGAGCAGTACTTC; CDR3aa: CASSMVQRGTYEQYF
j_gene: TRBJ1-1; abundance: -; v_gene: TRBV4-3; d_gene: TRBD1; CDR3nt: TGCGCCAGCAGCCCAGGACTCCTTCAGTGGACAGGGAACGGTGAAGCTTTCTTT; CDR3aa: CASSPGLLQWTGNGEAFF
j_gene: TRBJ2-1; abundance: -; v_gene: TRBV7-6; d_gene: TRBD2; CDR3nt: TGTGCCAGCAGCTCAATAGCGGGACCTGGCCCAGGTGAGCAGTTCTTC; CDR3aa: CASSSIAGPGPGEQFF
j_gene: TRBJ2-6; abundance: once; v_gene: TRBV6-1; d_gene: -; CDR3nt: TGTGCCAGCAGGAAGGAATCTGGGGCCAACGTCCTGACTTTC; CDR3aa: CASRKESGANVLTF
j_gene: TRBJ2-1; abundance: -; v_gene: TRBV10-2; d_gene: TRBD2; CDR3nt: TGCGCCAGCTCACCGGGAGGGAACAATGAGCAGTTCTTC; CDR3aa: CASSPGGNNEQFF
j_gene: TRBJ2-7; abundance: -; v_gene: TRBV4-1; d_gene: TRBD2; CDR3nt: TGCGCCAGCAGCCAAGGACCAGCGGGGGATTACTACGAGCAGTACTTC; CDR3aa: CASSQGPAGDYYEQYF
j_gene: TRBJ1-2; abundance: -; v_gene: TRBV9; d_gene: -; CDR3nt: TGTGCCAGCAGCGCCGGAGTCGGAGATCGCTATGGCTACACCTTC; CDR3aa: CASSAGVGDRYGYTF
j_gene: TRBJ2-1; abundance: -; v_gene: TRBV12-2; d_gene: -; CDR3nt: TGTGCAAGTCGGCAACAGGGCCCCTCGGCGTTCTTC; CDR3aa: CASRQQGPSAFF
j_gene: TRBJ2-4; abundance: -; v_gene: TRBV12-2; d_gene: -; CDR3nt: TGTGCAAGTCGCTTAGCGCTAGCGGGATGGCATTTAGCCAAAAACATTCAGTACTTC; CDR3aa: CASRLALAGWHLAKNIQYF
j_gene: TRBJ2-5; abundance: -; v_gene: TRBV2; d_gene: -; CDR3nt: TGTGCCAGCAGCCCAGCGGGGACAGAGAGAGAGACCCAGTACTTC; CDR3aa: CASSPAGTERETQYF
j_gene: TRBJ1-2; abundance: -; v_gene: TRBV5-1; d_gene: -; CDR3nt: TGCGCCAGCAGCCCCAACAGGGACGATGGCTACACCTTC; CDR3aa: CASSPNRDDGYTF
j_gene: TRBJ2-7; abundance: few; v_gene: TRBV6-5; d_gene: TRBD1; CDR3nt: TGTGCCAGCAGATCCGGGACAGCAAGCTCCTACGAGCAGTACTTC; CDR3aa: CASRSGTASSYEQYF
j_gene: TRBJ1-2; abundance: -; v_gene: TRBV7-2; d_gene: -; CDR3nt: TGTGCCAGCAGCTTAGGGGGGAATGGCTACACCTTC; CDR3aa: CASSLGGNGYTF
j_gene: TRBJ1-1; abundance: -; v_gene: TRBV27; d_gene: TRBD1; CDR3nt: TGTGCCAGCAGTAACAGGGGGCGTGGGGCTGAAGCTTTCTTT; CDR3aa: CASSNRGRGAEAFF
j_gene: TRBJ1-3; abundance: -; v_gene: TRBV28; d_gene: -; CDR3nt: TGTGCCAGCAGACCGGGACATATTGGAAACACCATATATTTT; CDR3aa: CASRPGHIGNTIYF
j_gene: TRBJ2-7; abundance: -; v_gene: TRBV7-9; d_gene: TRBD1; CDR3nt: TGTGCCAGCAGCGATACAGGGGGAATCCCCTACGAGCAGTACTTC; CDR3aa: CASSDTGGIPYEQYF